A selection of T cell receptor beta chains follows, all from one sample in a study of blood T cell repertoires in COVID-19. The repertoire was sequenced with immunoSEQ multiplex PCR; TCRdb's copy has only in-frame clones and lacks some. The sample includes 90,000 to 120,000 clones, roughly nine tenths seen only once; the top ten take roughly 4.9%. The sample comprised peripheral blood. The receptors shown here come from a man aged 35 to 55 with active or convalescent COVID-19. CDR3s include the opening cysteine and the closing phenylalanine or tryptophan. D genes are given only for firm matches. Part of the rows lack a size; the others show once, few, many or a class for expanded clones.

D	V	J	size	DNA	CDR3
TRBD1	TRBV5-1	TRBJ2-5	-	TGCGCCAGCAGCCGGACAGGGAGGGAGACCCAGTACTTC	CASSRTGRETQYF
-	TRBV2	TRBJ2-5	-	TGTGCCAGCAGTGATCGGCGGAACCAAGAGACCCAGTACTTC	CASSDRRNQETQYF
-	TRBV29-1	TRBJ2-2	few	TGCAGCGTTCTATCCTCCCAGGGCACCGGGGAGCTGTTTTTT	CSVLSSQGTGELFF
-	TRBV5-1	TRBJ1-3	-	TGCGCCAGCAGCTTGGCCGGCTCAGGGACTGGAAACACCATATATTTT	CASSLAGSGTGNTIYF
-	TRBV27	TRBJ1-4	-	TGTGCCTCCTCTCGGTTAGGGGATGAAAAACTGTTTTTT	CASSRLGDEKLFF
-	TRBV30	TRBJ1-5	-	TGTGCCTGGAGTGTTCCCGGAGCCTATAGCAATCAGCCCCAGCATTTT	CAWSVPGAYSNQPQHF
-	TRBV6-2/TRBV6-3	TRBJ2-7	-	TGTGCCAGCAGTTGGTCTGAGAGCTCCTACGAGCAGTACTTC	CASSWSESSYEQYF
TRBD1	TRBV5-6	TRBJ2-4	-	TGTGCCAGCAGCTTGCCAGGGGGTGTCGGCAAAAACATTCAGTACTTC	CASSLPGGVGKNIQYF
TRBD1	TRBV19	TRBJ1-4	-	TGTGCCACCACGATACAGGGGATGGCTAATGAAAAACTGTTTTTT	CATTIQGMANEKLFF
TRBD1	TRBV12-3/TRBV12-4	TRBJ1-5	-	TGTGCCAGCAGTCGGACAGGTCATCAGCCCCAGCATTTT	CASSRTGHQPQHF
-	TRBV11-2	TRBJ2-4	-	TGTGCCAGCTCTGGACTAGCCAAAAACATTCAGTACTTC	CASSGLAKNIQYF
-	TRBV5-4	TRBJ1-2	-	TGTGCCAGCAGCTTGGTCGTTTCCTATGGCTACACCTTC	CASSLVVSYGYTF
TRBD1	TRBV14	TRBJ2-5	-	TGTGCCAGCAGCCAGGGAACGACAGGGGTCAGGGGGACCCAGTACTTC	CASSQGTTGVRGTQYF
TRBD1	TRBV28	TRBJ1-5	-	TGTGCCAGCAGCTTGACAGGGGGCCAGCCCCAGCATTTT	CASSLTGGQPQHF
TRBD1	TRBV3-1/TRBV3-2	TRBJ1-6	once	TGTGCCAGCAGCCAAGATGGGGACAGGGATAATTCACCCCTCCACTTT	CASSQDGDRDNSPLHF
-	TRBV28	TRBJ1-5	-	TGTGCCAGCAGGCCCGGGATCTATAGCAATCAGCCCCAGCATTTT	CASRPGIYSNQPQHF
-	TRBV2	TRBJ2-2	-	TGTGCCAGCAATCAGGGATACACCGGGGAGCTGTTTTTT	CASNQGYTGELFF
-	TRBV27	TRBJ2-3	once	TGTGCCAGCAGTTTCATCATCGGGACTCTATACACAGATACGCAGTATTTT	CASSFIIGTLYTDTQYF
-	TRBV7-2	TRBJ2-7	-	TGTGCCAGCAGCTCGCCGACGGAGCTCGGCGAGCAGTACTTC	CASSSPTELGEQYF
-	TRBV21-1	TRBJ2-5	-	TGTGCCAGCAGCTGCCGGGGGGCGCAAGAGACCCAGTACTTC	CASSCRGAQETQYF
-	TRBV5-8	TRBJ2-1	-	TGTGCCAGCAGCTCGACGCGGGCCACAATGAGTTGGCAGTTCTTC	CASSSTRATMSWQFF
-	TRBV9	TRBJ1-6	-	TGTGCCAGCAGCGCTTACACAGGGCCCCTCCACTTT	CASSAYTGPLHF
TRBD2	TRBV28	TRBJ2-1	once	TGTGCCAGCAAGTCTAGCGGATTATCCTACAATGAGCAGTTCTTC	CASKSSGLSYNEQFF
TRBD1	TRBV24-1	TRBJ1-2	-	TGTGCCACCAGCACGAACCGGGACAGGGGGAACTATGGCTACACCTTC	CATSTNRDRGNYGYTF
-	TRBV2	TRBJ1-4	-	TGTGCCAGCAGTGGTGGGCCTAATGAAAAACTGTTTTTT	CASSGGPNEKLFF
-	TRBV6-6	TRBJ2-2	-	TGTGCCAGCAGTTACCGAGGACAGACGACCGGGGAGCTGTTTTTT	CASSYRGQTTGELFF
TRBD1	TRBV6-5	TRBJ2-7	-	TGTGCCAGCAGTCTCACCGGGACAGGCCTCTACGAGCAGTACTTC	CASSLTGTGLYEQYF
-	TRBV6-6	TRBJ1-2	-	TGTGCCAGCAGTTCCACAGGGTTCTATGGCTACACCTTC	CASSSTGFYGYTF
-	TRBV7-2	TRBJ1-1	-	TGTGCCAGCAGCTTAAGGATAAGTCAGGGGCAACTATCGAACACTGAAGCTTTCTTT	CASSLRISQGQLSNTEAFF
TRBD2	TRBV6-5	TRBJ2-7	-	TGTGCCAGCAGTTATAGCGGGAGCGACGAGCAGTACTTC	CASSYSGSDEQYF
TRBD1	TRBV3-1/TRBV3-2	TRBJ1-2	-	TGTGCCAGCAGCCAAGGGGCTCGGACAGGGGGAGGTGGCTACACCTTC	CASSQGARTGGGGYTF
TRBD1	TRBV5-8	TRBJ2-3	-	TGTGCCAGCAGCCATGCGTTAGGGACAGGAAAATCAGATACGCAGTATTTT	CASSHALGTGKSDTQYF
-	TRBV28	TRBJ1-5	-	TGTGCCAGCAGTTCCCGGACGGGGTATAGCAATCAGCCCCAGCATTTT	CASSSRTGYSNQPQHF
-	TRBV27	TRBJ2-7	-	TGTGCCAGCAGTCCCCCCTCCTCCTACGAGCAGTACTTC	CASSPPSSYEQYF
-	TRBV5-6	TRBJ1-3	few	TGTGCCAGCAGCTCGTATTCTGGAAACACCATATATTTT	CASSSYSGNTIYF
-	TRBV5-1	TRBJ2-7	-	TGCGCCAGCAGCTTGGGTCCTACCCCTACCTACGAGCAGTACTTC	CASSLGPTPTYEQYF
-	TRBV5-1	TRBJ1-1	-	TGCGCCAGCAGCTTCGAGCTCATGAACACTGAAGCTTTCTTT	CASSFELMNTEAFF
TRBD1	TRBV4-3	TRBJ2-3	-	TGCGCCAGCAGCCCTGACATAGGGACAGGGGGAGGAGATACGCAGTATTTT	CASSPDIGTGGGDTQYF
TRBD1	TRBV29-1	TRBJ1-2	once	TGCAGCGTTGAAGACGGGACAGCCCTTTTTCATGGCTACACCTTC	CSVEDGTALFHGYTF
-	TRBV7-2	TRBJ1-4	-	TGTGCCAGCAGCCCAATGTCCCATCAGGGGGAAAAACTGTTTTTT	CASSPMSHQGEKLFF
-	TRBV11-2	TRBJ2-2	-	TGTGCCAGCAGCTCCCCCCGGAGCGGGGAGCTGTTTTTT	CASSSPRSGELFF
-	TRBV5-1	TRBJ1-5	-	TGCGCCAGCAGCGTGGACAGTTATCAGCCCCAGCATTTT	CASSVDSYQPQHF
-	TRBV7-9	TRBJ2-5	-	TGTGCCAGCAGCTCCCGGAGGATCGTCCAAGAGACCCAGTACTTC	CASSSRRIVQETQYF
-	TRBV18	TRBJ2-5	-	TGTGCCAGCTCACCATTGAGCGGCCAAGAGACCCAGTACTTC	CASSPLSGQETQYF